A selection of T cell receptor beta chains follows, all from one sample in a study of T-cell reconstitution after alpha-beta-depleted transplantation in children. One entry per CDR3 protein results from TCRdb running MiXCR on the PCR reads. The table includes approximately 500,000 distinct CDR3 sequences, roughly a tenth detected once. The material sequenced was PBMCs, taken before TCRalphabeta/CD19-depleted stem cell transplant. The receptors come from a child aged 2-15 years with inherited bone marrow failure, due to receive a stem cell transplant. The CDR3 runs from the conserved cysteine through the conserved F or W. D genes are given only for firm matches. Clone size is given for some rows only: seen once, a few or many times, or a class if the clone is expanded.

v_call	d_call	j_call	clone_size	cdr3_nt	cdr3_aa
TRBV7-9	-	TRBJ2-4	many	TGTGCCAGCAGCTTCTGGCCAAACATTCAGTACTTC	CASSFWPNIQYF
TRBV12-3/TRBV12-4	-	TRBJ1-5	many	TGTGCCAGCAGTTCAGACATTAGTACCCAGCATTTT	CASSSDISTQHF
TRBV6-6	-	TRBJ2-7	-	TGTGCCAGCAGTTACTCGGGTCCCACTGACTACGAGCAGTACTTC	CASSYSGPTDYEQYF
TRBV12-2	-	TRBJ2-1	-	TGTGCCAGTGTCCCAATAGCGGGAGGCTCCTACAATGAGCAGTTCTTC	CASVPIAGGSYNEQFF
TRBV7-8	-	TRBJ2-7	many	TGTGCCAGCAGCTTAGCTTTGAGATTCTACGAGCAGTACTTC	CASSLALRFYEQYF
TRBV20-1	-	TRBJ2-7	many	TGCAGTGCTAGAGAAGGAGCGAGAGAGTACGAGCAGTACTTC	CSAREGAREYEQYF
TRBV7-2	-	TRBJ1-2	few	TGTGCCAGCAGCTTCCTACGGTTCGATACTAACTATGGCTACACCTTC	CASSFLRFDTNYGYTF
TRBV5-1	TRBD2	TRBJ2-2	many	TGCGCCAGCAACCTGCTAGCGGAATCGAACACCGGGGAGCTGTTTTTT	CASNLLAESNTGELFF
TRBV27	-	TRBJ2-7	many	TGTGCCAGCAGAACCGGGATTGGCGGCTACGAGCAGTACTTC	CASRTGIGGYEQYF
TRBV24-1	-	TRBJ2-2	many	TGTGCCACCAGTGATTTAAAAGGGGTGAAGACCGGGGAGCTGTTTTTT	CATSDLKGVKTGELFF
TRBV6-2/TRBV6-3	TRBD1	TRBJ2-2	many	TGTGCCAGCAGTTACGTGAGGGGGCAGGACACCGGGGAGCTGTTTTTT	CASSYVRGQDTGELFF
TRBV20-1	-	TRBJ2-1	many	TGCAGTGCTAGAGGGGTGGGCAGCTACAATGAGCAGTTCTTC	CSARGVGSYNEQFF
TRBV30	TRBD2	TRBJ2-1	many	TGTGCCTGGAGTGGGCTAGCGGGATACAATGAGCAGTTCTTC	CAWSGLAGYNEQFF
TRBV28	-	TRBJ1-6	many	TGTGCCAGCAGTTTTCCCTTTTCACCCCTCCACTTT	CASSFPFSPLHF
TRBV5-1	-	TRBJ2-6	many	TGCGCCAGCAGCTTTAGCGAGAGCTCTGGGGCCAACGTCCTGACTTTC	CASSFSESSGANVLTF
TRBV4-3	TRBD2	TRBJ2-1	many	TGCGCCAGCAGCCCTCGACTAGCGGGACGAACCAATGAGCAGTTCTTC	CASSPRLAGRTNEQFF
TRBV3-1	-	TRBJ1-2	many	TGTGCCAGCAGCCAAGGTGGGGACCCTAACTATGGCTACACCTTC	CASSQGGDPNYGYTF
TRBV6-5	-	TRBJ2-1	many	TGTGCCAGCAGTTACTTCTTTTCGCGGTCCTACAATGAGCAGTTCTTC	CASSYFFSRSYNEQFF
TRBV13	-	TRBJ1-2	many	TGTGCCAGCAGCTTGCGGGCCGGCTATGGCTACACCTTC	CASSLRAGYGYTF
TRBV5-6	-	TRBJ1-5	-	TGTGCCAGCGGGAGGGGTTCCTATAGCAATCAGCCCCAGCATTTT	CASGRGSYSNQPQHF
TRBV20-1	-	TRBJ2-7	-	TGCAGTGCTAGCTGGCGGGGAAGCTCCTACGAGCAGTACTTC	CSASWRGSSYEQYF
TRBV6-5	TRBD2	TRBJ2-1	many	TGTGCCAGCAGTTTCCCTGGACTAGCTTTGGTTGAGCAGTTCTTC	CASSFPGLALVEQFF
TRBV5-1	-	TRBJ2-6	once	TGCGCCAGCAGCTTGACGGGCCCCTTCTCTGTGGCCAACGTCCTGACTTTC	CASSLTGPFSVANVLTF
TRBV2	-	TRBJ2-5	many	TGTGCCAGCAGTGAAACCTGGACAACACCGGAGACCCAGTACTTC	CASSETWTTPETQYF
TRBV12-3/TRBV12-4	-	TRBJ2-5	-	TGTGCCAGCAGCGGGGGGCCAGGGGTGTACCAAGAGACCCAGTACTTC	CASSGGPGVYQETQYF
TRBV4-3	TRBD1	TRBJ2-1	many	TGCGCCAGCAGCCAAGAGGTTAACAGGGGGCGGGATGGTTACAATGAGCAGTTCTTC	CASSQEVNRGRDGYNEQFF
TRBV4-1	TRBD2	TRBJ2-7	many	TGCGCCAGCAGCCACGCCCTGGTGATAGCGGGAGCGAGCTCCTACGAGCAGTACTTC	CASSHALVIAGASSYEQYF
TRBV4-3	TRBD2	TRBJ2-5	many	TGCGCCAGCAGCCAAGGTCGCGGGAGAACGCAAGAGACCCAGTACTTC	CASSQGRGRTQETQYF
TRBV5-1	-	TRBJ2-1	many	TGCGCCAGCAGCTTGGCCGAGACAGCTGAGCAGTTCTTC	CASSLAETAEQFF
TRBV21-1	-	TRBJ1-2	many	TGTGCCAGCAGCAAAGGGATCGGGGCGGTTTTTGGCTACACCTTC	CASSKGIGAVFGYTF
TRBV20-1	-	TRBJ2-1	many	TGCAGTGCTAGCGCGGGACCTGGCCTCTACAATGAGCAGTTCTTC	CSASAGPGLYNEQFF
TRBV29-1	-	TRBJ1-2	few	TGCAGCGTTGAAGCGAGGAAGATTAACTATGGCTACACCTTC	CSVEARKINYGYTF
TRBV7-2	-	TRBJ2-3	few	TGTGCCAGCAGCACCCGTCGGGGGGCGGTTAGCACAGATACGCAGTATTTT	CASSTRRGAVSTDTQYF
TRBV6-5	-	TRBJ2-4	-	TGTGCCAGCAGTTACTCCCAGGGGAACAAAAACATTCAGTACTTC	CASSYSQGNKNIQYF
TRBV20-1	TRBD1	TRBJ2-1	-	TGCAGTGCCGTGCCTTCCGGGACAGGGAAATACAATGAGCAGTTCTTC	CSAVPSGTGKYNEQFF
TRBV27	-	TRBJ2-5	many	TGTGCCAATTTTGAGACCCAGTACTTC	CANFETQYF
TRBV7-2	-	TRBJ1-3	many	TGTGCCAGCAGCTTAGGACCAGGGCCGACGTTTAGAAACACCATATATTTT	CASSLGPGPTFRNTIYF
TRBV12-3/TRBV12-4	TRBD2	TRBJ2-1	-	TGTGCCAGCAGTTTCCCTCCGGGAGGCCACCGGGGGTTCTTC	CASSFPPGGHRGFF
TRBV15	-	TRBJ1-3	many	TGTGCCACCAGCAGACCCTCCGAGGGGAACGGAAACACCATATATTTT	CATSRPSEGNGNTIYF
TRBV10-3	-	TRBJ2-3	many	TGTGCCATCAGAAGCACAGATACGCAGTATTTT	CAIRSTDTQYF
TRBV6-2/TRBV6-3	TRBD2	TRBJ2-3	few	TGTGCCAGCAGACCTAGCGGGAGGGCCGAAGATACGCAGTATTTT	CASRPSGRAEDTQYF
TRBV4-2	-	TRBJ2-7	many	TGTGCCAGCAGCCAAGATCTTCTTGTCGACGAGCAGTACTTC	CASSQDLLVDEQYF
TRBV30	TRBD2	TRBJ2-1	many	TGTGCCTGGAGTCCTCTAGCGGGAGCGCACAATGAGCAGTTCTTC	CAWSPLAGAHNEQFF
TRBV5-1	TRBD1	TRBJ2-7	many	TGCGCCAGCAGCATCCGGGACAGGGGGCACGAGCAGTACTTC	CASSIRDRGHEQYF
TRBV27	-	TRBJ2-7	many	TGTGCCAGCAGGGGTTACGAGCAGTACTTC	CASRGYEQYF
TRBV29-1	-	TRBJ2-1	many	TGCAGCGTTTCCCGGCAGGGCTCCTACAATGAGCAGTTCTTC	CSVSRQGSYNEQFF
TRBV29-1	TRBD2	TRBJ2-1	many	TGCAGCGTTGAGCGGGGAACCGGGACTAGCGTTGAGCAGTTCTTC	CSVERGTGTSVEQFF
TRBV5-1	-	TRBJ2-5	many	TGCGCCAGCAGCCAAGGGGACTACCAAGAGACCCAGTACTTC	CASSQGDYQETQYF
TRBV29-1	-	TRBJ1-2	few	TGCAGCGTTGAAGATTCGGACTATGGCTACACCTTC	CSVEDSDYGYTF
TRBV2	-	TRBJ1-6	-	TGTGCCAGCAGCGTCGATGGGCCCAGAGAATGGGGATCACCCCTCCACTTT	CASSVDGPREWGSPLHF
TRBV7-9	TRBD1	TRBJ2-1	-	TGTGCCAGCAGACCCGGGACAGGGGGCTATGAGCAGTTCTTC	CASRPGTGGYEQFF
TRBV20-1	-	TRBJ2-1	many	TGCAGTGCTAGTGGCGCGAGCTCCTACAATGAGCAGTTCTTC	CSASGASSYNEQFF
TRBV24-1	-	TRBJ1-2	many	TGTGCCACCAGTGAGGGGCTGGACTATGGCTACACCTTC	CATSEGLDYGYTF
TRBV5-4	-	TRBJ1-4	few	TGTGCCAGCAGCTTGGACCGCGGGGTTGAAAAACTGTTTTTT	CASSLDRGVEKLFF
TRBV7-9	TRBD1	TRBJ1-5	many	TGTGCCAGCAGCTTGGGACAGGGTTCCCTTAATCAGCCCCAGCATTTT	CASSLGQGSLNQPQHF
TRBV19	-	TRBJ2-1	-	TGTGCCAGTAGTATAACAACTTACTCCTACAATGAGCAGTTCTTC	CASSITTYSYNEQFF
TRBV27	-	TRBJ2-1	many	TGTGCCAGCAGTTTATGGGCTAACGATGAGCAGTTCTTC	CASSLWANDEQFF
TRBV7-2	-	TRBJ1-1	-	TGTGCCAGCAGCTTTTTGCTGGGTGACACTGAAGCTTTCTTT	CASSFLLGDTEAFF
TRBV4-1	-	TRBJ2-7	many	TGCGCCAGCAGCCAAGGGCGGGGGCAGTACTTC	CASSQGRGQYF